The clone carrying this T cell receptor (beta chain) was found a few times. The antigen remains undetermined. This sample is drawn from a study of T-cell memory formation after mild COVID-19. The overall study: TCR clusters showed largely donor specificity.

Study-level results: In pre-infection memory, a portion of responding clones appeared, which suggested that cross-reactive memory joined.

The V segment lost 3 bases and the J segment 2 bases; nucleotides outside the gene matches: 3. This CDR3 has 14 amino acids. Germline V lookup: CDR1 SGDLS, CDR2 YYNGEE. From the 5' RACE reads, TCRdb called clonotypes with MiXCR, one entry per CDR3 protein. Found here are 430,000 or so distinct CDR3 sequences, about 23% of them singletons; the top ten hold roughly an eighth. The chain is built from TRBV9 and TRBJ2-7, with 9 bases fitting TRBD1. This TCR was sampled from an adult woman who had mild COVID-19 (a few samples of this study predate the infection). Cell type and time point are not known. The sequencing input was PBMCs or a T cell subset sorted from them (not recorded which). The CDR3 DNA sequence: TGTGCCAGCAGCGCCCGGACAGGGGCCTACGAGCAGTACTTC. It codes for CASSARTGAYEQYF.